This T cell receptor beta chain was retrieved from a study of CD8 T cells in ankylosing spondylitis. Using quantitative 5'-RACE with molecular barcodes, the authors made TCR beta libraries. TCRdb re-called the 5' RACE reads through MiXCR, storing one row per CDR3 protein. The table includes 150,000 or so distinct CDR3 sequences, approximately 32% detected once. V shed 0 bases and J 8 bases; nucleotides not matched to a gene: 7. CDR1 and CDR2 from the germline V gene are DFQATT and SNEGSKA (reference sequence). The CDR3 sequence is 14 residues long. This clonotype was picked up a small number of times.

Sample: synovial fluid, either unsorted or a sorted T cell fraction (not recorded which). This sequence was found in a male donor with ankylosing spondylitis. The V and J genes are TRBV20-1 and TRBJ2-7; TRBD2 matches 10 bases. As DNA, the CDR3 is TGCAGTGCTAGAGATACAGCGGGGGGGCCCCAGCAGTACTTC. Translating it yields CSARDTAGGPQQYF.